What follows are 24 T cell receptor beta chains derived from one specimen sequenced in a study of PD-1 blockade in classical Hodgkin lymphoma. Method: immunoSEQ multiplex PCR; TCRdb's copy keeps in-frame clones and lacks some. This table holds about 86,000 clones, 80% to 90% found once. Relapses following autologous stem cell transplantation were seen in all patients, with brentuximab vedotin exposure varying. This material consisted of peripheral blood mononuclear cells (PBMCs), taken before the second cycle of nivolumab. These receptors originate from a human donor with classical Hodgkin lymphoma.

The chain couples TRBV15 to TRBJ2-3; D perhaps matches TRBD2 (6 bases). The V gene's germline CDR1 is LNHNV and CDR2 YYDKDF (reference sequence). The CDR3 is 19 amino acids. Trimming took off 1 base at V and 1 base at J, with 21 bases between the two ends. In nucleotides, the CDR3 is TGTGCCACCAGCAGAGGGTTGGGTTTGGGGACTCGAGGCACAGATACGCAGTATTTT. Amino acids: CATSRGLGLGTRGTDTQYF.

The chain carries TRBV5-6 and TRBJ1-6, with 8 nucleotides matching TRBD1. From germline, CDR1 is SGHDT and CDR2 YYEEEE. The trim removed 2 bases at V and 6 bases at J, leaving 4 bases unmatched. This CDR3 comprises 15 residues. CDR3 coding DNA: TGTGCCAGCAGCTTTGGGACAGGCGGTAATTCACCCCTCCACTTT. Protein product: CASSFGTGGNSPLHF.

This clone was found once. This chain links TRBV19 with TRBJ1-5; a possible D gene is TRBD1 (6 bases). Germline V CDR1 and CDR2: LNHDA, SQIVND (reference sequence). This CDR3 contains 14 residues. Trimming cost V 3 bases and J 7 bases, with 13 bases left between them. CDR3 coding DNA: TGTGCCAGTAGTATGTCCCGGGACACGCAGCCCCAGCATTTT. Residues: CASSMSRDTQPQHF.

The CDR3 region is CASSVLGNTDTQYF. The CDR3 DNA is TGTGCCAGCAGCGTACTTGGGAACACAGATACGCAGTATTTT. The chain links TRBV9 to TRBJ2-3, with no clear D. Trimming took 1 base from V and 2 from J, leaving 8 bases between them. This CDR3 has 14 amino acids. Germline CDR1 SGDLS, CDR2 YYNGEE.

The rearrangement links TRBV5-4 to TRBJ2-7; no clear D gene. V lost 1 base and J lost 4, with 6 bases in between. The germline CDR1 and CDR2 sequences are SGHNT and YYREEE (reference sequence). There are 12 residues in the CDR3. Written as DNA, the CDR3 is TGTGCCAGCAGCTTGCCCGGGTACGAGCAGTACTTC. This encodes CASSLPGYEQYF.

V and J are TRBV5-1 and TRBJ1-4; TRBD1 is a possible D gene (5 bases). CDR1 is SGHRS and CDR2 is YFSETQ in the germline V gene. V was pared by 0 bases and J by 7 bases, with 19 bases between. The CDR3 is 17 residues long. CDR3 DNA sequence: TGCGCCAGCAGCTTGGACAGGCCACCCCCAACTGGTGAAAAACTGTTTTTT. Translation gives CASSLDRPPPTGEKLFF.

The chain recombines TRBV11-2 with TRBJ2-1; 7 bases are shared with TRBD1. Germline loops: CDR1 SGHAT, CDR2 FQNNGV. There are 14 residues in the CDR3. V lost 5 bases and J lost 11; bases outside the gene matches: 12. In DNA, the CDR3 is TGTGCCAGCAGCCGTGAGACAGGGTCTGGTAAGCAGTTCTTC. This codes for CASSRETGSGKQFF. Filled out from reference TRBV11-2 and TRBJ2-1, the complete variable domain reads EAGVAQSPRYKIIEKRQSVAFWCNPISGHATLYWYQQILGQGPKLLIQFQNNGVVDDSQLPKDRFSAERLKGVDSTLKIQPAKLEDSAVYLCASSRETGSGKQFFGPGTRLTVL.

This sequence joins TRBV2 and TRBJ2-1, with D hard to call. V lost 6 bases to trimming and J lost 6 bases, with 6 bases between them. Germline lookup yields CDR1 SNHLY and CDR2 FYNNEI. The CDR3 totals 11 residues. The CDR3 DNA reads TGTGCCAGCAGGTTCCTCAATGAGCAGTTCTTC. This sequence encodes CASRFLNEQFF.

The rearrangement uses TRBV11-2 and TRBJ1-3; D remains ambiguous. This CDR3 has 13 amino acids. V was shortened by 1 base and J by 9 bases, with 10 bases between the two germline ends. Germline-derived CDR1 and CDR2 are SGHAT and FQNNGV. CDR3 coding DNA: TGTGCCAGCAGCTTAGTTCTCGGGTCCACCATATATTTT. This codes for CASSLVLGSTIYF.

The chain is built from TRBV6-1 and TRBJ2-1; D is undetermined. Trimming took off 7 bases at V and 0 bases at J, with 13 bases between the two ends. Germline V gives CDR1 MNHNS, CDR2 SASEGT. CDR3 size: 15 residues. CDR3 sequence reads: CASTSSDGSYNEQFF. In DNA form, the CDR3 reads TGTGCCAGCACATCCAGCGACGGCTCCTACAATGAGCAGTTCTTC.

The V and J genes are TRBV9 and TRBJ1-3, with D uncertain. The CDR3 spans 15 residues. The germline CDR1 and CDR2 sequences are SGDLS and YYNGEE. V was shortened by 2 bases and J by 0 bases, with 9 bases between the two germline ends. The CDR3 nucleotides are TGTGCCAGCAGCGTGGGCCCGGCCTCTGGAAACACCATATATTTT. This gives the protein CASSVGPASGNTIYF.

The gene calls are TRBV16 and TRBJ1-1, with D hard to call. This CDR3 is built from 13 residues. V lost 1 base to trimming and J lost 6 bases, with 9 bases between them. CDR1 is KGHSY, CDR2 FQNENV, per germline. CDR3 nucleotides: TGTGCCAGCAGCCAATTGAGGGAATCTGAAGCTTTCTTT. As protein: CASSQLRESEAFF.

The chain joins TRBV7-6 to TRBJ2-2, with 7 positions matching TRBD1. The CDR3 is 15 amino acids. The germline gives CDR1 SGHVS, CDR2 FNYEAQ. V lost 1 base, J lost 5 bases, and 4 bases stayed unmatched. The CDR3 loop reads CASSLGRGMTGELFF. The CDR3 DNA sequence: TGTGCCAGCAGCTTAGGCAGGGGGATGACCGGGGAGCTGTTTTTT. The full variable domain, with the rest looked up from reference TRBV7-6 and TRBJ2-2, is GAGVSQSPRYKVTKRGQDVALRCDPISGHVSLYWYRQALGQGPEFLTYFNYEAQQDKSGLPNDRFSAERPEGSISTLTIQRTEQRDSAMYRCASSLGRGMTGELFFGEGSRLTVL.

The chain has TRBV19 and TRBJ1-5; D gene unclear. Trimming pared 4 bases from V and 6 bases from J, leaving 13 bases between. Germline V gene data show CDR1 as LNHDA and CDR2 as SQIVND (reference sequence). This CDR3 contains 14 residues. The CDR3 nucleotides read TGTGCCAGTAGTAACGGAGCTGAGGTTCAGCCCCAGCATTTT. It translates to CASSNGAEVQPQHF.

This clone was counted only a few times. The gene calls are TRBV19 and TRBJ2-7, with TRBD1 matching 7 bases. Germline V gene data show CDR1 as LNHDA and CDR2 as SQIVND (reference sequence). The CDR3 totals 16 residues. Trimming cost V 6 bases and J 4 bases; bases outside gene matches: 15. CDR3 coding DNA: TGTGCCAGTAGGGGGACCTCGACGGGACAGCTTTACGAGCAGTACTTC. Protein sequence: CASRGTSTGQLYEQYF.

The chain's CDR3 is CASSSPGQHYNEQFF. The CDR3 DNA reads TGTGCCAGCAGCTCCCCGGGACAGCACTACAATGAGCAGTTCTTC. The rearrangement uses TRBV11-2 and TRBJ2-1, with 7 bases lining up with TRBD1. Germline V gene data show CDR1 as SGHAT and CDR2 as FQNNGV. There are 15 residues in the CDR3. With 4 bases clipped from V and 3 bases from J, the junction kept 6 bases outside the gene matches.

This chain connects TRBV27 to TRBJ1-6; D ambiguous. Germline CDR1 is MNHEY and CDR2 is SMNVEV (reference sequence). Trimming left V 3 bases short and J 4 bases short, with 10 bases between. The CDR3 length is 15 residues. The CDR3 DNA follows: TGTGCCAGCAGTTTCTCGGGCGGGTATAATTCACCCCTCCACTTT. The encoded protein is CASSFSGGYNSPLHF.

The rearrangement joins TRBV9 to TRBJ2-1; 12 bases are a match to TRBD2. The germline gives CDR1 SGDLS, CDR2 YYNGEE. V was clipped by 0 bases and J by 0 bases; unmatched bases: 7. This CDR3 has 19 amino acids. The CDR3 sequence: CASSVGLAGVTHSYNEQFF. As DNA, the CDR3 is TGTGCCAGCAGCGTAGGACTAGCGGGAGTCACCCACTCCTACAATGAGCAGTTCTTC.

On this clone itself: A far more abundant clone sits one base away, making this likely a read error. V usage is TRBV13 and J usage is TRBJ2-3; D gene unclear. The CDR3 sequence is 13 residues long. Trimming removed 1 base from V and 0 bases from J, with 2 bases in between. Germline V gene lookup returns CDR1 PRHDT and CDR2 FYEKMQ (reference sequence). The CDR3 DNA follows: TGTGCCAGCAGCTTAGACAGCACAGATACGCAGTATTTT. It encodes CASSLDSTDTQYF. Together with reference TRBV13 and TRBJ2-3, the CDR3 gives the full variable domain: AAGVIQSPRHLIKEKRETATLKCYPIPRHDTVYWYQQGPGQDPQFLISFYEKMQSDKGSIPDRFSAQQFSDYHSELNMSSLELGDSALYFCASSLDSTDTQYFGPGTRLTVL.

The V and J genes are TRBV19 and TRBJ1-2; D may be TRBD1 (5 bases). This CDR3 is 14 amino acids long. Deletions cut 5 bases from V and 0 bases from J, with 10 bases between. The germline V gene has CDR1 LNHDA and CDR2 SQIVND (reference sequence). This CDR3 reads CASSYGGTNYGYTF. CDR3 nucleotide sequence: TGTGCCAGTAGTTACGGGGGTACTAACTATGGCTACACCTTC.

The rearrangement joins TRBV13 to TRBJ1-1; the D is unclear. The CDR3 is 15 amino acids. Germline-derived CDR1 and CDR2 are PRHDT and FYEKMQ (reference sequence). V was trimmed by 3 bases and J by 5 bases, leaving 16 bases between them. In DNA, the CDR3 is TGTGCCAGCAGCTTTCTTGGTAGCGCTAATACTGAAGCTTTCTTT. Protein product: CASSFLGSANTEAFF.

This clone is a singleton in its sample. The chain recombines TRBV5-1 with TRBJ2-7, with D hard to call. The V end was cut by 7 bases, the J end by 6 bases, with 17 bases between. Germline V lookup: CDR1 SGHRS, CDR2 YFSETQ. The CDR3 length is 13 residues. CDR3 region: CASSNLGPREQYF. The DNA for the CDR3 is TGCGCCAGCTCAAATCTAGGGCCCCGCGAGCAGTACTTC.

The rearrangement links TRBV19 to TRBJ1-5; the D is unclear. Trimming removed 3 bases from V and 4 bases from J, with 16 bases in between. The CDR3 runs to 16 residues. CDR1 and CDR2 from the germline V gene are LNHDA and SQIVND (reference sequence). CDR3 DNA: TGTGCCAGTAGTATTTTGTTTTGGAGACCGAATCAGCCCCAGCATTTT. Its translation: CASSILFWRPNQPQHF.

This chain joins TRBV4-1 and TRBJ2-3, with TRBD1 matching over 9 bases. The CDR3 runs to 13 residues. V shed 3 bases and J 8 bases; nucleotides not matched to a gene: 3. Germline CDR1 is MGHRA and CDR2 is YSYEKL. The CDR3 here is CASSQDRGFTQYF. The CDR3 DNA sequence: TGCGCCAGCAGCCAGGACAGGGGTTTTACGCAGTATTTT.